Sequencing of this T cell receptor beta chain was carried out in a study of early T cells in non-severe SARS-CoV-2 infection. There are many counts of this clonotype. Per the germline V gene, CDR1 is KGHSH and CDR2 is LQKENI. V shed 5 bases, J shed 0 bases, and the junction held 6 bases outside the gene matches. The CDR3 has 15 amino acids. A single record per CDR3 protein comes from TCRdb applying MiXCR to the 5' RACE reads. The sample contains 80,000 to 100,000 distinct CDR3 sequences, roughly 15% of which appear only once. The specimen was whole blood. The chain carries TRBV18 and TRBJ1-1, with 7 bases that match TRBD1. The TCR sequence derives from an adult who was a healthcare worker with PCR-confirmed SARS-CoV-2 infection or an uninfected control (not recorded which). DNA of the CDR3: TGTGCCAGCTCAGAGGACAGGTACTTGAACACTGAAGCTTTCTTT. Its translation is CASSEDRYLNTEAFF.